A selection of T cell receptor beta chains follows, all from one sample in a study of blood T cells in healthy people across ages. TCRdb analysed the 5' RACE reads with MiXCR anew, one entry per CDR3 protein. The sample has hundreds of thousands of distinct CDR3 sequences, 32% seen once. The material sequenced was blood. Every receptor here comes from a woman of 80 years or more in good health. Both conserved end residues are part of each CDR3. The order of the fields is D gene, V gene, clone size, J gene, CDR3 protein, CDR3 DNA. A D gene is named only where the DNA matches it firmly. Size values are once, few and many counts, or a class for expanded clones, and some rows have none.

D gene: TRBD1
V gene: TRBV4-2
clone size: many
J gene: TRBJ1-2
CDR3 protein: CASSPVRDRTYYGYTF
CDR3 DNA: TGTGCCAGCAGCCCTGTACGGGACAGGACCTACTATGGCTACACCTTC

D gene: TRBD1
V gene: TRBV6-2/TRBV6-3
clone size: many
J gene: TRBJ1-2
CDR3 protein: CASSYSGQGGYGYTF
CDR3 DNA: TGTGCCAGCAGTTACTCGGGACAGGGGGGTTATGGCTACACCTTC

D gene: NA
V gene: TRBV2
clone size: many
J gene: TRBJ2-5
CDR3 protein: CASSARVQETQYF
CDR3 DNA: TGTGCCAGCAGCGCCCGGGTCCAAGAGACCCAGTACTTC

D gene: NA
V gene: TRBV12-3/TRBV12-4
clone size: NA
J gene: TRBJ1-6
CDR3 protein: CASQGSLFNSPRHF
CDR3 DNA: TGTGCCAGTCAAGGGAGCCTGTTCAATTCACCCCGCCACTTT

D gene: NA
V gene: TRBV3-1
clone size: few
J gene: TRBJ1-1
CDR3 protein: CASSQDGRDGTEAFF
CDR3 DNA: TGTGCCAGCAGCCAAGACGGCAGGGACGGCACTGAAGCTTTCTTT

D gene: NA
V gene: TRBV4-3
clone size: NA
J gene: TRBJ1-2
CDR3 protein: CASSQAEGGYYGYTF
CDR3 DNA: TGCGCCAGCAGCCAAGCAGAAGGGGGTTACTATGGCTACACCTTC

D gene: TRBD1
V gene: TRBV3-1
clone size: NA
J gene: TRBJ1-2
CDR3 protein: CASSQDLDRRGITNYGYTF
CDR3 DNA: TGTGCCAGCAGCCAAGATTTGGACAGGCGGGGGATTACTAACTATGGCTACACCTTC

D gene: TRBD1
V gene: TRBV5-1
clone size: many
J gene: TRBJ1-1
CDR3 protein: CASSSDRVKVTEAFF
CDR3 DNA: TGCGCCAGCAGCTCGGACAGGGTGAAGGTAACTGAAGCTTTCTTT

D gene: NA
V gene: TRBV7-2
clone size: many
J gene: TRBJ2-5
CDR3 protein: CASSFYSGGGETQYF
CDR3 DNA: TGTGCCAGCAGCTTTTATTCGGGTGGCGGGGAGACCCAGTACTTC

D gene: NA
V gene: TRBV20-1
clone size: many
J gene: TRBJ2-1
CDR3 protein: CSAYPADQSGYNEQFF
CDR3 DNA: TGCAGTGCTTACCCCGCAGACCAATCGGGTTACAATGAGCAGTTCTTC

D gene: NA
V gene: TRBV6-2/TRBV6-3
clone size: NA
J gene: TRBJ1-5
CDR3 protein: CASSYAPPGLLRSGTQHF
CDR3 DNA: TGTGCCAGCAGTTACGCCCCTCCGGGCTTGTTGCGAAGCGGGACCCAGCATTTT

D gene: NA
V gene: TRBV5-1
clone size: NA
J gene: TRBJ2-3
CDR3 protein: CASSVPSTDTQYF
CDR3 DNA: TGCGCCAGCAGCGTACCTAGCACAGATACGCAGTATTTT

D gene: NA
V gene: TRBV7-2
clone size: many
J gene: TRBJ1-2
CDR3 protein: CASSSRQGRDGYTF
CDR3 DNA: TGTGCCAGCAGCAGTCGGCAGGGAAGGGATGGCTACACCTTC

D gene: TRBD2
V gene: TRBV5-1
clone size: NA
J gene: TRBJ2-1
CDR3 protein: CASSLAVGGATYNEQFF
CDR3 DNA: TGCGCCAGCAGCTTGGCTGTCGGGGGGGCCACCTACAATGAGCAGTTCTTC

D gene: TRBD2
V gene: TRBV20-1
clone size: many
J gene: TRBJ2-1
CDR3 protein: CSASRLAGDLLSSYNEQFF
CDR3 DNA: TGCAGTGCTAGCCGCCTAGCGGGGGACCTGCTTAGCTCCTACAATGAGCAGTTCTTC

D gene: TRBD1
V gene: TRBV7-3
clone size: NA
J gene: TRBJ1-1
CDR3 protein: CASSRDRSSPEAFF
CDR3 DNA: TGTGCCAGCAGCCGGGACAGGTCTTCGCCTGAAGCTTTCTTT

D gene: NA
V gene: TRBV20-1
clone size: few
J gene: TRBJ1-5
CDR3 protein: CSARTQGRLSPQHF
CDR3 DNA: TGCAGTGCTAGAACCCAGGGAAGGCTTAGTCCCCAGCATTTT

D gene: TRBD2
V gene: TRBV20-1
clone size: NA
J gene: TRBJ2-3
CDR3 protein: CSAPPGLVPRSTDTQYF
CDR3 DNA: TGCAGTGCTCCGCCGGGACTAGTGCCGCGTAGCACAGATACGCAGTATTTT

D gene: NA
V gene: TRBV6-2/TRBV6-3
clone size: many
J gene: TRBJ2-7
CDR3 protein: CATRGTFSDYEQYF
CDR3 DNA: TGTGCCACCCGAGGGACATTCTCCGACTACGAGCAGTACTTC

D gene: NA
V gene: TRBV7-3
clone size: NA
J gene: TRBJ2-2
CDR3 protein: CASSFTAAGELFF
CDR3 DNA: TGTGCCAGCAGCTTTACCGCGGCCGGGGAGCTGTTTTTT

D gene: NA
V gene: TRBV28
clone size: NA
J gene: TRBJ1-2
CDR3 protein: CASSGVGLSSYGYTF
CDR3 DNA: TGTGCCAGCTCCGGGGTAGGGTTAAGCAGCTATGGCTACACCTTC

D gene: NA
V gene: TRBV5-4
clone size: many
J gene: TRBJ1-4
CDR3 protein: CASSRNVGEKLFF
CDR3 DNA: TGTGCCAGCAGTAGGAATGTGGGGGAAAAACTGTTTTTT

D gene: TRBD1
V gene: TRBV7-8
clone size: few
J gene: TRBJ1-1
CDR3 protein: CASSHRRTGGNEAFF
CDR3 DNA: TGTGCCAGCAGCCACCGGAGGACAGGGGGAAATGAAGCTTTCTTT

D gene: TRBD1
V gene: TRBV7-9
clone size: many
J gene: TRBJ2-1
CDR3 protein: CASSLAGTGTHEQFF
CDR3 DNA: TGTGCCAGCAGCTTGGCCGGGACAGGGACGCATGAGCAGTTCTTC

D gene: NA
V gene: TRBV29-1
clone size: NA
J gene: TRBJ2-3
CDR3 protein: CSVGEIASTDTQYF
CDR3 DNA: TGCAGCGTTGGAGAAATTGCTAGCACAGATACGCAGTATTTT

D gene: NA
V gene: TRBV19
clone size: few
J gene: TRBJ2-2
CDR3 protein: CASSLPRLSTGELFF
CDR3 DNA: TGTGCCAGTAGTCTTCCGCGACTAAGCACCGGGGAGCTGTTTTTT

D gene: NA
V gene: TRBV20-1
clone size: once
J gene: TRBJ1-3
CDR3 protein: CSASVGRTTSGNTVYF
CDR3 DNA: TGCAGTGCTAGTGTCGGCCGAACTACCTCTGGAAACACCGTATATTTT

D gene: TRBD1
V gene: TRBV12-3/TRBV12-4
clone size: many
J gene: TRBJ2-1
CDR3 protein: CASLRDSYNEQFF
CDR3 DNA: TGTGCCAGCCTACGGGACAGTTACAATGAGCAGTTCTTC

D gene: TRBD1
V gene: TRBV25-1
clone size: once
J gene: TRBJ1-2
CDR3 protein: CAGGFAGGGYGYTF
CDR3 DNA: TGTGCCGGCGGTTTCGCAGGGGGCGGGTATGGCTACACCTTC

D gene: TRBD1
V gene: TRBV30
clone size: NA
J gene: TRBJ2-3
CDR3 protein: CAWSIQGVPASTDTQYF
CDR3 DNA: TGTGCCTGGAGTATTCAGGGGGTTCCCGCTAGCACAGATACGCAGTATTTT

D gene: NA
V gene: TRBV18
clone size: NA
J gene: TRBJ2-7
CDR3 protein: CARSSGAYEQYF
CDR3 DNA: TGTGCCAGATCATCCGGGGCCTACGAGCAGTACTTC

D gene: TRBD1
V gene: TRBV12-3/TRBV12-4
clone size: NA
J gene: TRBJ1-2
CDR3 protein: CASSPTGGSGYTF
CDR3 DNA: TGTGCCAGCAGCCCGACAGGGGGTAGTGGCTACACCTTC

D gene: NA
V gene: TRBV20-1
clone size: few
J gene: TRBJ2-7
CDR3 protein: CSARDSRVGDYEQYF
CDR3 DNA: TGCAGTGCTAGGGATTCCAGGGTGGGCGACTACGAGCAGTACTTC

D gene: NA
V gene: TRBV6-2/TRBV6-3
clone size: many
J gene: TRBJ1-2
CDR3 protein: CASSYPGTLNYGYTF
CDR3 DNA: TGTGCCAGCAGTTATCCCGGGACACTCAACTATGGCTACACCTTC

D gene: TRBD1
V gene: TRBV20-1
clone size: once
J gene: TRBJ2-7
CDR3 protein: CSARGDRDRGYEQYF
CDR3 DNA: TGCAGTGCTAGAGGAGACCGGGACAGGGGTTACGAGCAGTACTTC

D gene: TRBD1
V gene: TRBV29-1
clone size: few
J gene: TRBJ1-1
CDR3 protein: CSVGGQAQLSAFF
CDR3 DNA: TGCAGCGTTGGGGGACAGGCCCAACTGTCGGCTTTCTTT

D gene: NA
V gene: TRBV12-3/TRBV12-4
clone size: NA
J gene: TRBJ1-5
CDR3 protein: CASSLAHQPQHF
CDR3 DNA: TGTGCCAGCAGTTTGGCCCATCAGCCCCAGCATTTT

D gene: TRBD1
V gene: TRBV27
clone size: NA
J gene: TRBJ2-5
CDR3 protein: CASSSGTGVIKTQYF
CDR3 DNA: TGTGCCAGCAGCTCAGGGACAGGGGTAATAAAGACCCAGTACTTC

D gene: NA
V gene: TRBV7-2
clone size: many
J gene: TRBJ1-6
CDR3 protein: CASSISSYNSPLHF
CDR3 DNA: TGTGCCAGCAGTATAAGCTCCTATAATTCACCCCTCCACTTT

D gene: NA
V gene: TRBV7-2
clone size: NA
J gene: TRBJ1-2
CDR3 protein: CASSRVTDRGYTF
CDR3 DNA: TGTGCCAGCAGCCGAGTAACCGACCGTGGCTATACCTTC

D gene: TRBD2
V gene: TRBV27
clone size: many
J gene: TRBJ2-7
CDR3 protein: CASSLLADISYEQYF
CDR3 DNA: TGTGCCAGCAGTTTGCTAGCGGACATCTCCTACGAGCAGTACTTC

D gene: TRBD2
V gene: TRBV4-1
clone size: NA
J gene: TRBJ2-3
CDR3 protein: CASSQAETSGYRTDTQYF
CDR3 DNA: TGCGCCAGCAGCCAAGCGGAGACTAGCGGCTATCGCACAGATACGCAGTATTTT

D gene: TRBD2
V gene: TRBV20-1
clone size: many
J gene: TRBJ2-1
CDR3 protein: CSARAQRGGPMGYNEQFF
CDR3 DNA: TGCAGTGCCCGGGCCCAGCGGGGGGGCCCTATGGGCTACAATGAGCAGTTCTTC

D gene: TRBD2
V gene: TRBV5-6
clone size: many
J gene: TRBJ2-7
CDR3 protein: CASSFPAGTYEQYF
CDR3 DNA: TGTGCCAGCAGCTTCCCAGCGGGAACCTACGAGCAGTACTTC

D gene: NA
V gene: TRBV7-2
clone size: NA
J gene: TRBJ2-1
CDR3 protein: CASGSEVGIYNEQFF
CDR3 DNA: TGTGCCAGCGGCTCAGAGGTCGGAATCTACAATGAGCAGTTCTTC

D gene: NA
V gene: TRBV5-1
clone size: many
J gene: TRBJ2-5
CDR3 protein: CASSFGSQETQYF
CDR3 DNA: TGCGCCAGCAGCTTCGGGAGTCAAGAGACCCAGTACTTC

D gene: TRBD1
V gene: TRBV4-2
clone size: NA
J gene: TRBJ1-3
CDR3 protein: CASSQSGTGASGNTIYF
CDR3 DNA: TGTGCCAGCAGCCAATCGGGAACAGGGGCCTCTGGAAACACCATATATTTT

D gene: TRBD2
V gene: TRBV5-1
clone size: many
J gene: TRBJ2-1
CDR3 protein: CASSLVAGGNNEQFF
CDR3 DNA: TGCGCCAGCAGCTTGGTTGCGGGGGGAAACAATGAGCAGTTCTTC

D gene: TRBD1
V gene: TRBV5-1
clone size: NA
J gene: TRBJ1-1
CDR3 protein: CASSWRTGGNTEAFF
CDR3 DNA: TGCGCCAGCAGCTGGAGGACAGGGGGAAACACTGAAGCTTTCTTT

D gene: NA
V gene: TRBV10-1
clone size: NA
J gene: TRBJ1-1
CDR3 protein: CANAQGNTEAFF
CDR3 DNA: TGCGCCAACGCTCAGGGGAACACTGAAGCTTTCTTT

D gene: TRBD1
V gene: TRBV30
clone size: NA
J gene: TRBJ2-5
CDR3 protein: CAWSTGTGLSQETQYF
CDR3 DNA: TGTGCCTGGAGTACAGGGACAGGCCTATCCCAAGAGACCCAGTACTTC